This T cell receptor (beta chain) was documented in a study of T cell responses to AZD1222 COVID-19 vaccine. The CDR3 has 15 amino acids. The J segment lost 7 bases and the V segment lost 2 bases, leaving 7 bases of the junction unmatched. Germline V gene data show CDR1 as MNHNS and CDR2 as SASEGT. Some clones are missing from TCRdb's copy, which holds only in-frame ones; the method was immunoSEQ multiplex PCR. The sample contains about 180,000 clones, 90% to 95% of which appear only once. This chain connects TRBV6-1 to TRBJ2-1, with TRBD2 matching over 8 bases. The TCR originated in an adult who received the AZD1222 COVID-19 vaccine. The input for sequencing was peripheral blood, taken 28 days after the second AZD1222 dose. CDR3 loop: CASSEQRGRGNEQFF. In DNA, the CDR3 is TGTGCCAGCAGTGAACAGCGGGGGCGTGGGAATGAGCAGTTCTTC.